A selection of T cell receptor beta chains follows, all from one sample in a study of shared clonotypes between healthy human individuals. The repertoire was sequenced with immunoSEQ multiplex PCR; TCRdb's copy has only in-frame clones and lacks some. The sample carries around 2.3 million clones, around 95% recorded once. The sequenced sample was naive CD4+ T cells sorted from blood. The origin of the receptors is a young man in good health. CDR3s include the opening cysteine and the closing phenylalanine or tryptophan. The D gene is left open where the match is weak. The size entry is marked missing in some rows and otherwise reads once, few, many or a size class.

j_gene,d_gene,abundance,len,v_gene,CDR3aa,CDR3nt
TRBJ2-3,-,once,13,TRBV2,CASSEFMDINQYF,TGTGCCAGCAGTGAATTTATGGACATTAATCAGTATTTT
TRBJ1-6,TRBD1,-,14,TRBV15,CATSPRDRYSPLHF,TGTGCCACCAGCCCACGGGACAGATATTCACCCCTCCACTTT
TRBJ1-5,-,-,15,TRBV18,CASSPGGGSNQPQHF,TGTGCCAGCTCACCAGGAGGGGGGAGCAATCAGCCCCAGCATTTT
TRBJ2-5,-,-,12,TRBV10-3,CATRGHEETQYF,TGTGCCACTCGGGGACACGAAGAGACCCAGTACTTC
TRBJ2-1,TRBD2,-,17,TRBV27,CASSSRTSGGTYNEQFF,TGTGCCAGCAGTTCCCGGACTAGCGGGGGGACTTACAATGAGCAGTTCTTC
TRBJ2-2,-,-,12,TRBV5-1,CASSLGGGELFF,TGCGCCAGCAGCTTGGGTGGCGGGGAGCTGTTTTTT
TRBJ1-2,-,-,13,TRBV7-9,CASSFGAEDGYTF,TGTGCCAGCAGCTTCGGGGCCGAGGATGGCTACACCTTC
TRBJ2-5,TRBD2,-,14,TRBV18,CASSTGGTQETQYF,TGTGCCAGCTCCACCGGGGGGACCCAAGAGACCCAGTACTTC
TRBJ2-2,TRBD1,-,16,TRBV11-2,CASSLGTGKNTGELFF,TGTGCCAGCAGCTTAGGGACAGGGAAGAACACCGGGGAGCTGTTTTTT
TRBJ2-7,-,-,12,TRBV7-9,CASSLTRDTSNF,TGTGCCAGCAGCTTAACGAGGGACACCAGCAACTTC
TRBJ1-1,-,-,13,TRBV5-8,CASSLIGLTEAFF,TGTGCCAGCAGCTTAATAGGGCTGACTGAAGCTTTCTTT
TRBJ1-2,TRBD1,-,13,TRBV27,CASSLADREGYTF,TGTGCCAGCAGTTTAGCCGACAGGGAGGGCTACACCTTC
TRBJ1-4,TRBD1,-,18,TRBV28,CASSFSRRARGRREKLFF,TGTGCCAGCAGTTTTAGTAGAAGGGCCAGGGGGCGTAGAGAAAAACTGTTTTTT
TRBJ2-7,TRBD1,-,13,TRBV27,CASSLRQGYEQYF,TGTGCCAGCAGCCTCAGACAGGGATACGAGCAGTACTTC
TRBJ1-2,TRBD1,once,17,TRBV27,CASSSSGTGGFGYGYTF,TGTGCCAGCAGTTCCTCCGGGACAGGGGGCTTCGGATATGGCTACACCTTC
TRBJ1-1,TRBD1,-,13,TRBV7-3,CASSKGTDTEAFF,TGTGCCAGCAGCAAAGGGACAGACACTGAAGCTTTCTTT
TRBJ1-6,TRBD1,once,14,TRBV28,CASRGTGGRSPLHF,TGTGCCAGCAGGGGGACAGGGGGCAGATCACCCCTCCACTTT
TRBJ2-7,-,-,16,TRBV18,CASSLTTATGFHEQYF,TGTGCCAGCTCACTTACGACGGCCACAGGGTTCCACGAGCAGTACTTC
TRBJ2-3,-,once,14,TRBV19,CASSRTRSTDTQYF,TGTGCCAGTAGTCGGACGAGGAGCACAGATACGCAGTATTTT
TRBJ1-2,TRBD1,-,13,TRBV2,CASSEGQNYGYTF,TGTGCCAGCAGTGAGGGACAGAACTATGGCTACACCTTC
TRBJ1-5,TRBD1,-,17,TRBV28,CASSLRGQGTYNQPQHF,TGTGCCAGCAGTTTAAGGGGACAGGGAACGTACAATCAGCCCCAGCATTTT
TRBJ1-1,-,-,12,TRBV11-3,CASSSQGSEAFF,TGTGCCAGCAGCTCGCAGGGGTCTGAAGCTTTCTTT
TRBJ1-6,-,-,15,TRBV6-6,CASTPLQRPNSPLHF,TGTGCCAGCACACCCTTGCAGAGGCCGAATTCACCCCTCCACTTT
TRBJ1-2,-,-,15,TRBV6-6,CASSRGHSSVYGYTF,TGTGCCAGCAGCCGCGGACATTCATCGGTCTATGGCTACACCTTC
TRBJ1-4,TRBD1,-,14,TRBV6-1,CASSQGALGEKLFF,TGTGCCAGCAGTCAGGGGGCGCTGGGGGAAAAACTGTTTTTT
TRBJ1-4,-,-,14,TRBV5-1,CASSLGLSNEKLFF,TGCGCCAGCAGCCTGGGACTTAGTAATGAAAAACTGTTTTTT
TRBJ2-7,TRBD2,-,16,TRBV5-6,CASSLKGLAEAYEQYF,TGTGCCAGCAGCCTAAAGGGACTAGCTGAAGCTTACGAGCAGTACTTC
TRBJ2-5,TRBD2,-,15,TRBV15,CATSRGGGQGETQYF,TGTGCCACCAGCAGAGGCGGGGGGCAGGGAGAGACCCAGTACTTC
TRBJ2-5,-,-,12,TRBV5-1,CASTTEGETQYF,TGCGCCAGCACCACCGAGGGAGAGACCCAGTACTTC
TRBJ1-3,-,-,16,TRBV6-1,CASSATLGRVDNTIYF,TGTGCCAGCAGTGCCACTCTCGGACGGGTGGACAACACCATATATTTT
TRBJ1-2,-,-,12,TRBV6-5,CASSRGLYGYTF,TGTGCCAGCAGTCGGGGGCTTTATGGCTACACCTTC
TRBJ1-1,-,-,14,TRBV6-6,CASSFRGMNTEAFF,TGTGCCAGCAGCTTCAGGGGTATGAACACTGAAGCTTTCTTT
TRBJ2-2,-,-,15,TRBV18,CASSPRTGKAGELFF,TGTGCCAGCTCACCACGAACGGGGAAGGCCGGGGAGCTGTTTTTT
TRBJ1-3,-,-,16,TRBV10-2,CASNPDRTSSGNTIYF,TGCGCCAGCAATCCCGACAGGACGAGCTCTGGAAACACCATATATTTT